Listed below are T cell receptor beta chains from one sample, sequenced in a study of memory CD4+ T cells and cytomegalovirus serostatus. Sequencing used immunoSEQ multiplex PCR; TCRdb keeps in-frame clones, though not all of them. The table records 55,000 to 65,000 clones, 82% of them present only once. The sample taken for sequencing was memory CD4+ T cells from blood. The source of these receptors is an adult in good health and CMV-seronegative. The CDR3 runs from the conserved cysteine through the conserved F or W. For some rows the clone size is stated as once, few or many, or as a class when expanded; others skip it.

TRBV5-1 | . | CASSKGNQETQYF
TRBV5-8 | . | CASSLTGNTEAFF
TRBV5-1 | . | CASSSPPDTQYF
TRBV7-2 | . | CASSWGQGGFNEQFF
TRBV5-1 | . | CASSLLGDSAEAFF
TRBV28 | once | CASSPPGAPGEKLFF
TRBV7-9 | . | CASSRTGSYGYTF
TRBV19 | . | CASRQREGGQPQHF
TRBV4-2 | . | CASSQESGGSGNTIYF
TRBV28 | . | CASSPPGGNTEAFF
TRBV2 | . | CASVASRGAGEQYF
TRBV19 | once | CASSHPGGYVDGYTF
TRBV18 | . | CASSLLNTEAFF
TRBV5-4 | few | CASSWGQGEAFF
TRBV9 | . | CASSVGGDTDTQYF
TRBV7-3 | once | CASSPTSDNEQFF
TRBV5-4 | . | CASSLDIPVINEQFF
TRBV28 | . | CASRNQGRNEKLFF
TRBV28 | . | CASSGSGGLREQFF
TRBV9 | . | CASSVGGGLQETQYF
TRBV28 | . | CASRKDRYTGELFF
TRBV10-3 | . | CAISRTGTGELFF
TRBV5-6 | few | CASSLAATYGYTF
TRBV27 | . | CASSFGRQEGEKLFF
TRBV19 | . | CASSIGGWAGGEGRTEAFF
TRBV7-3 | . | CASSPRNNQPQHF
TRBV7-2 | . | CASSFVGASGNTIYF
TRBV9 | . | CASSVAGRPSYNEQFF
TRBV5-1 | . | CASSRPTDTGELFF
TRBV5-6 | . | CASRSGVYTGELFF
TRBV30 | . | CASGNTHANTGELFF
TRBV5-4 | . | CASKRAPTGTDTQYF
TRBV19 | . | CASTPQGRGRDTEAFF
TRBV21-1 | . | CASSKADRGSGNTIYF
TRBV5-1 | . | CASSLGTGMNTEAFF
TRBV5-4 | . | CASSLRTVQETQYF
TRBV7-9 | . | CASRQTGFTNEKLFF
TRBV2 | . | CASRPGQGFDEQYF
TRBV15 | . | CATSREGLGNTIYF
TRBV7-8 | . | CASRSKRGGHTGELFF
TRBV7-6 | . | CASSLTSGGAAGELFF
TRBV5-6 | . | CASSLLQGGEQYF
TRBV5-8 | . | CASSLFHPGAYEQYF
TRBV7-2 | once | CASSSRAGGGTDTQYF
TRBV7-2 | . | CASSADGYSNQPQHF
TRBV11-3 | . | CASSLGDSYNEQFF
TRBV2 | . | CATTGLSEAFF
TRBV28 | . | CASSLNGQGGGYTF
TRBV10-3 | . | CAISAGSYGYTF
TRBV5-6 | . | CASSLAGTDKTGELFF
TRBV30 | few | CAWSRGITFF
TRBV7-2 | . | CASSLSLGREGDGYTF
TRBV7-2 | . | CASRYGTANTEAFF
TRBV15 | . | CATSRVSGGVYEQYF
TRBV11-2 | . | CASSLVRRDRYNEQFF
TRBV19 | . | CASRPRGGIYNEQFF
TRBV7-9 | . | CASSLDYTQYF
TRBV30 | once | CAWRLSDTQYF